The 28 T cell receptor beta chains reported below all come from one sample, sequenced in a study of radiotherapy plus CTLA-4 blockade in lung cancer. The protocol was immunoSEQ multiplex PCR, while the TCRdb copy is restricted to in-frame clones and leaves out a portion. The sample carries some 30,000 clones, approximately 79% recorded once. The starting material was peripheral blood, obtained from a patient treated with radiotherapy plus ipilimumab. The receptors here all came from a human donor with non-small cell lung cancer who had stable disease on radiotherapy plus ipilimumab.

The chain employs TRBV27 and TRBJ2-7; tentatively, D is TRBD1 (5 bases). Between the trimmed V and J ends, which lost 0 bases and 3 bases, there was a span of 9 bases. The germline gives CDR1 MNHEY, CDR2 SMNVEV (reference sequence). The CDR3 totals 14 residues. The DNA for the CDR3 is TGTGCCAGCAGTTTATCGCCAGGGAACTACGAGCAGTACGTC. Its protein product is CASSLSPGNYEQYV.

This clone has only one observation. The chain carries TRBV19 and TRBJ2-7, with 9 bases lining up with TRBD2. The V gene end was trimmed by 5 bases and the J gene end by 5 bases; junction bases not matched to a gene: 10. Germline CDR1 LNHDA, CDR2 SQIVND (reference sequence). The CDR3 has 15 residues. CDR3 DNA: TGTGCCAGTAGTTCCATCCTAGCGGGGAGGAACGAGCAGTACTTC. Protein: CASSSILAGRNEQYF. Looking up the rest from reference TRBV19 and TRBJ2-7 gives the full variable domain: DGGITQSPKYLFRKEGQNVTLSCEQNLNHDAMYWYRQDPGQGLRLIYYSQIVNDFQKGDIAEGYSVSREKKESFPLTVTSAQKNPTAFYLCASSSILAGRNEQYFGPGTRLTVT.

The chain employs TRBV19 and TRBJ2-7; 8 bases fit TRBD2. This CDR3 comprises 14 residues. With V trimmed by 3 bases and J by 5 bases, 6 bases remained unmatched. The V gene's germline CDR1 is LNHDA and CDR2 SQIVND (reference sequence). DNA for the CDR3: TGTGCCAGTAGTATTACGGGGGGGCAGAACGAGCAGTACTTC. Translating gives CASSITGGQNEQYF.

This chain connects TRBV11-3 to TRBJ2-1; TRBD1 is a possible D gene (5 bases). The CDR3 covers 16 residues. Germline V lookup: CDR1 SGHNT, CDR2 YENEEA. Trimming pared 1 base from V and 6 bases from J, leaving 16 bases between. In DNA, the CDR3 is TGTGCCAGCAGCTTAGGGGGCTTGGCAGGGCTCAATGAGCAGTTCTTC. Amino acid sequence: CASSLGGLAGLNEQFF.

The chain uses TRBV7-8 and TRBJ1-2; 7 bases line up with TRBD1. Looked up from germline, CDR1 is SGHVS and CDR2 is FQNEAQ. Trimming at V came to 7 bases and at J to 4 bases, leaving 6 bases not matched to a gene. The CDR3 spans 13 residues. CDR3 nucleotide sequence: TGTGCCAGCACCCCAGGGGGGGCCTATGGCTACACCTTC. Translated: CASTPGGAYGYTF.

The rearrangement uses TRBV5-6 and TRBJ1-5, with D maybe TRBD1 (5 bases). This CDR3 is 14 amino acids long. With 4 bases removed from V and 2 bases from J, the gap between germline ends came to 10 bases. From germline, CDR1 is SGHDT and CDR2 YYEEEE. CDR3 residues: CASSPGTGNQPQHF. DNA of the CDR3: TGTGCCAGCAGCCCCGGGACTGGCAATCAGCCCCAGCATTTT.

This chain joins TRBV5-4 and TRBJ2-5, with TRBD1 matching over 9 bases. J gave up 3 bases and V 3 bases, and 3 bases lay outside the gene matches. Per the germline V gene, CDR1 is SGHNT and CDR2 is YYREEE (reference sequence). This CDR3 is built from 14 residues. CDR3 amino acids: CASSSWTGEETQYF. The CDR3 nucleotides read TGTGCCAGCAGCTCATGGACAGGGGAAGAGACCCAGTACTTC.

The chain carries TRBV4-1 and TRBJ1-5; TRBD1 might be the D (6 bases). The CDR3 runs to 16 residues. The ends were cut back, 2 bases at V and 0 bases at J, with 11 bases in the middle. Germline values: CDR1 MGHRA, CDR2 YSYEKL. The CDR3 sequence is CASSQTIQGSNQPQHF. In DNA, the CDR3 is TGCGCCAGCAGCCAAACCATACAGGGTAGCAATCAGCCCCAGCATTTT.

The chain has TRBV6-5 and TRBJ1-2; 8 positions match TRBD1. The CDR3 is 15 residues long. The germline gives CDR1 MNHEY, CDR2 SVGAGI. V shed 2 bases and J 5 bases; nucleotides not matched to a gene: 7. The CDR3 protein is CASSYGTGRGYGYTF. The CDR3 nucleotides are TGTGCCAGCAGTTACGGGACAGGTCGAGGTTATGGCTACACCTTC.

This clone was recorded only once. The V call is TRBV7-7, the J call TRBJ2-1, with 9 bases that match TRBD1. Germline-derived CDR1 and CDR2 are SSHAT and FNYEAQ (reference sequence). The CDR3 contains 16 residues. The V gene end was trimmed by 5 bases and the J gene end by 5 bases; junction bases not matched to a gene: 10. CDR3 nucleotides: TGTGCCAGCAGCCCCGCCGGGACAGGGTTTAACAATGAGCAGTTCTTC. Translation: CASSPAGTGFNNEQFF.

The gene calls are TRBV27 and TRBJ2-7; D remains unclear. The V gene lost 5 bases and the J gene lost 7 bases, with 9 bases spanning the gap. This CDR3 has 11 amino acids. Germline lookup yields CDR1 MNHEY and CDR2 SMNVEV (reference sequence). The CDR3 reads CASSPRREQYV. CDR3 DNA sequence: TGTGCCAGCAGTCCGCGCCGAGAGCAGTACGTC.

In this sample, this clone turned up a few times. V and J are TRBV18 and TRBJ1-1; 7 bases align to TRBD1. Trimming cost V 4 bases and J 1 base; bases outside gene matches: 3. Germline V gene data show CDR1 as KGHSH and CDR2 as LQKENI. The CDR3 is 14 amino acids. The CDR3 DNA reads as TGTGCCAGCTCACAGGGGGCCGGGAACACTGAAGCTTTCTTT. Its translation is CASSQGAGNTEAFF.

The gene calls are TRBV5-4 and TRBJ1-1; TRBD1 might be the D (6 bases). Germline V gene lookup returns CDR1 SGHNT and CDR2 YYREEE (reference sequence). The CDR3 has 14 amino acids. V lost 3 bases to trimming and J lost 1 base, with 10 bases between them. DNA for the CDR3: TGTGCCAGCAGCTCGGACAGCACGAACACTGAAGCTTTCTTT. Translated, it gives CASSSDSTNTEAFF. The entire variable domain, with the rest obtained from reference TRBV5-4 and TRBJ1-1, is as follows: ETGVTQSPTHLIKTRGQQVTLRCSSQSGHNTVSWYQQALGQGPQFIFQYYREEENGRGNFPPRFSGLQFPNYSSELNVNALELDDSALYLCASSSDSTNTEAFFGQGTRLTVV.

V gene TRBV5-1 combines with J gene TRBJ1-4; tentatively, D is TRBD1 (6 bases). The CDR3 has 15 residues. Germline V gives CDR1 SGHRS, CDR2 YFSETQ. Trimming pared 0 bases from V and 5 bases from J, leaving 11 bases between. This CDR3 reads CASSLAGQQNEKLFF. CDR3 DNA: TGCGCCAGCAGCTTGGCGGGACAACAGAATGAAAAACTGTTTTTT.

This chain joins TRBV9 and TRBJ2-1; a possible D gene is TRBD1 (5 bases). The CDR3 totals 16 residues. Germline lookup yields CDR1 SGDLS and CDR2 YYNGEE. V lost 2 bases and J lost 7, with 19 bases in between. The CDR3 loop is CASSVPGFSTRNEQFF. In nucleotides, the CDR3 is TGTGCCAGCAGCGTCCCAGGGTTTAGTACAAGGAATGAGCAGTTCTTC. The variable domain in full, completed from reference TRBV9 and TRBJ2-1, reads DSGVTQTPKHLITATGQRVTLRCSPRSGDLSVYWYQQSLDQGLQFLIQYYNGEERAKGNILERFSAQQFPDLHSELNLSSLELGDSALYFCASSVPGFSTRNEQFFGPGTRLTVL.

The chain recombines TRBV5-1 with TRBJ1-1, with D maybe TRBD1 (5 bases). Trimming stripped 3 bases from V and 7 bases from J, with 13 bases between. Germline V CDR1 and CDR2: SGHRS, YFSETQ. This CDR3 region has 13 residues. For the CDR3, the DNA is TGCGCCAGCAGCTATCGGGGCTTTTATGAAGCTTTCTTT. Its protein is CASSYRGFYEAFF.

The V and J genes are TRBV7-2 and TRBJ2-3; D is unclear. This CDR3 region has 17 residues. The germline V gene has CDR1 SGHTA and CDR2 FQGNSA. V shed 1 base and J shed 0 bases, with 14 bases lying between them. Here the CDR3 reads CASSLVRQLISTDTQYF. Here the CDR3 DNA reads TGTGCCAGCAGCTTAGTGAGGCAGCTTATTAGCACAGATACGCAGTATTTT.

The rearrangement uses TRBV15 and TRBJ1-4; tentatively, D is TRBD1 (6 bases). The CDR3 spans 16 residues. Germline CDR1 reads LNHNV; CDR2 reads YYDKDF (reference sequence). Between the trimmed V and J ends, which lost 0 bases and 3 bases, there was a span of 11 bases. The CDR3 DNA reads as TGTGCCACCAGCAGAGATGCGGGGGCCGCTAATGAAAAACTGTTTTTT. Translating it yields CATSRDAGAANEKLFF.

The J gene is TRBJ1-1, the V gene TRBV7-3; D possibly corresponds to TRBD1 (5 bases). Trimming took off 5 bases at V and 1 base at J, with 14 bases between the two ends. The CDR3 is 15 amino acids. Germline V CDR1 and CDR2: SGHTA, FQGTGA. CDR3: CASSLDPGRNTEAFF. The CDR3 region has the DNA TGTGCCAGCAGCCTAGACCCAGGGAGGAACACTGAAGCTTTCTTT.

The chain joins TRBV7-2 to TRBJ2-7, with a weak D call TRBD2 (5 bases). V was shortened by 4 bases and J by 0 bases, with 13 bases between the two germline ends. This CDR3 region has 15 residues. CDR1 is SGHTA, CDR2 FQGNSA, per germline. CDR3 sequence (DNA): TGTGCCAGCAGCTCCGACTATTCGAGCTCCTACGAGCAGTACTTC. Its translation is CASSSDYSSSYEQYF.

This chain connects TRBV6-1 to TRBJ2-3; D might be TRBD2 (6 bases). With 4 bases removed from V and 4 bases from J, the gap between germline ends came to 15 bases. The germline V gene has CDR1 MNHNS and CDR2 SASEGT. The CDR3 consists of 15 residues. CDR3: CASSAGLLPPDTQYF. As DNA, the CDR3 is TGTGCCAGCAGTGCGGGACTCCTACCCCCAGATACGCAGTATTTT.

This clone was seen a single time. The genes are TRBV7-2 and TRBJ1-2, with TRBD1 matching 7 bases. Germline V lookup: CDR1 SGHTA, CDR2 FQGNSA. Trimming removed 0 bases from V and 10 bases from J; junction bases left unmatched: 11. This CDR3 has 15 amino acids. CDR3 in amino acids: CASSLAPGQAPHYTF. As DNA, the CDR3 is TGTGCCAGCAGCTTAGCCCCAGGACAGGCCCCACACTACACCTTC.

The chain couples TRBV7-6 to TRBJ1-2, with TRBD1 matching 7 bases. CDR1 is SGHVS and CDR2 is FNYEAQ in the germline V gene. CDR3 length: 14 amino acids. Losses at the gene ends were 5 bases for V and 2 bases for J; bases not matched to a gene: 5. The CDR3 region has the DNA TGTGCCAGCAGCCCCTCGGACAGGAACTATGGCTACACCTTC. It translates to CASSPSDRNYGYTF.

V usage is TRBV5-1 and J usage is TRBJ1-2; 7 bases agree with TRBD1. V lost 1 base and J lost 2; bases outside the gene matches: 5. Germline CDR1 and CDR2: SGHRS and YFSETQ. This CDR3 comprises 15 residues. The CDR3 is CASSLLQGLNYGYTF. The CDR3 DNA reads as TGCGCCAGCAGCTTGTTACAGGGGTTAAACTATGGCTACACCTTC.

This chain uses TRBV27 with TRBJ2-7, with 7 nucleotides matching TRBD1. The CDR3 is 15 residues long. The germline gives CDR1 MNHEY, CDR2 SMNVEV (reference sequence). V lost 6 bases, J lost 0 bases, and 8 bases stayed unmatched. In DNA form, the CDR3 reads TGTGCCAGCAGACCGACAGGGTCTAGCTCCTACGAGCAGTACTTC. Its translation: CASRPTGSSSYEQYF.

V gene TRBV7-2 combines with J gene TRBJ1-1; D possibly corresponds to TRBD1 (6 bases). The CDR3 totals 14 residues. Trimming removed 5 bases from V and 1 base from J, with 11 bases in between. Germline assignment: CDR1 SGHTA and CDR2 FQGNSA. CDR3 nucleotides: TGTGCCAGCAGCCTATCGGACAGGAACACTGAAGCTTTCTTT. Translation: CASSLSDRNTEAFF.

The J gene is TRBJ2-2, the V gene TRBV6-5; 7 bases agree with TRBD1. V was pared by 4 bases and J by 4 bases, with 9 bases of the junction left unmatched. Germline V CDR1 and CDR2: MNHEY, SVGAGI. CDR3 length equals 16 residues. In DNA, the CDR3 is TGTGCCAGCAGTTTACGGAGACAGGGTGGCACCGGGGAGCTGTTTTTT. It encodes CASSLRRQGGTGELFF.

This CDR3 is CASSSRDWGTGELFF. The DNA for the CDR3 is TGTGCCAGCAGCTCCCGGGACTGGGGCACCGGGGAGCTGTTTTTT. This sequence joins TRBV9 and TRBJ2-2, with a possible D match to TRBD2 (6 bases). The germline V gene has CDR1 SGDLS and CDR2 YYNGEE. The V end lost 4 bases, the J end lost 4 bases, and 14 bases lay between the germline ends. The CDR3 has 15 residues.